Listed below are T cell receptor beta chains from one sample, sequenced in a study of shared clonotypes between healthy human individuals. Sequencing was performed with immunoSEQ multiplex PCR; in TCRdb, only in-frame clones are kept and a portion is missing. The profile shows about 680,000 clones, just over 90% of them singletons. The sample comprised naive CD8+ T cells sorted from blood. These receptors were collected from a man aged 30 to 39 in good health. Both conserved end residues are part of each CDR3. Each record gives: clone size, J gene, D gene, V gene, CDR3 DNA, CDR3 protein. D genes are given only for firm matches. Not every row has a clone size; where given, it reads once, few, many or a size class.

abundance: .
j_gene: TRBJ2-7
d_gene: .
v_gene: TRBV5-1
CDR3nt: TGCGCCAGCAGCTTTTTTGATCAGGGTAGCTCCTACGAGCAGTACTTC
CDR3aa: CASSFFDQGSSYEQYF

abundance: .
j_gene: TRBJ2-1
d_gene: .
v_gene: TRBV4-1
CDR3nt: TGCGCCAGCAGCCTTTGGAGCTCCTACAATGAGCAGTTCTTC
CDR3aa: CASSLWSSYNEQFF

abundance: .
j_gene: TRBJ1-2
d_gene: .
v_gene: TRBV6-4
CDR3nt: TGTGCCAGCGGGGACGGCCGGTATGGCTACACCTTC
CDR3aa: CASGDGRYGYTF

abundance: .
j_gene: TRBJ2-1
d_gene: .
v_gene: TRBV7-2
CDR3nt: TGTGCCAGCAGCTTACCCCCCGCGGGCGAAGCGAATGAGCAGTTCTTC
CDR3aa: CASSLPPAGEANEQFF

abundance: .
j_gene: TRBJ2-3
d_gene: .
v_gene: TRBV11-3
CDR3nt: TGTGCCAGCAGCTTACTTAGTCAGACAGATACGCAGTATTTT
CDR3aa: CASSLLSQTDTQYF

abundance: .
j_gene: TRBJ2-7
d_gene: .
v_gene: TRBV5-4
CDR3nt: TGTGCCAGCAGCCCCCAGGACACGTCCGGCGAGCAGTACTTC
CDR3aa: CASSPQDTSGEQYF

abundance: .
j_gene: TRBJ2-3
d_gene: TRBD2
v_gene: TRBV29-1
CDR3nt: TGCAGCGTTGTGGCGGCTAGCGGAATCACGACAGATACGCAGTATTTT
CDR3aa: CSVVAASGITTDTQYF

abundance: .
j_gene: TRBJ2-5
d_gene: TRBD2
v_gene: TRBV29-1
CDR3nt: TGCAGCGTTGGTATTAGCGGGAGGGTCGCAGAGACCCAGTACTTC
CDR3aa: CSVGISGRVAETQYF

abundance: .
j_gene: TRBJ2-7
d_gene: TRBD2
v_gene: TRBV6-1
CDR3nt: TGTGCCAGCAGCGAGGGACTAGCTCTCTACTTC
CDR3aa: CASSEGLALYF

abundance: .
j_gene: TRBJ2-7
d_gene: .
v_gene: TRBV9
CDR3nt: TGTGCCAGCAGCCCTAGTCCGGGCCCTGACGAGCAGTACTTC
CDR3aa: CASSPSPGPDEQYF

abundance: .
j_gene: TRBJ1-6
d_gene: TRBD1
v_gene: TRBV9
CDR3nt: TGTGCCAGCAGCGCAAGGACAGGGGTGAATTCACCCCTCCACTTT
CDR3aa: CASSARTGVNSPLHF

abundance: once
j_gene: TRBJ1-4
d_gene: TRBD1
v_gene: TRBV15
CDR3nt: TGTGCCACCAGCAGGGGGACAGGGCCTGAAAAACTGTTTTTT
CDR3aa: CATSRGTGPEKLFF

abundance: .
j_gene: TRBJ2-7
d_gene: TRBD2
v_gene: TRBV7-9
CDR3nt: TGTGCCAGCAGCGGACTAGGCGAAAGCTCCTACGAGCAGTACTTC
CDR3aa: CASSGLGESSYEQYF

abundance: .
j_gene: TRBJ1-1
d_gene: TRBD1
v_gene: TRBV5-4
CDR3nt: TGTGCCAGCAGCTTCGGACAGGAGAACACTGAAGCTTTCTTT
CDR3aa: CASSFGQENTEAFF

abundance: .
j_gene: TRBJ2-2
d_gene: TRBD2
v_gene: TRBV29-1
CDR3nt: TGCAGCGTCGTACTAGCGAGCTCGAACACCGGGGAGCTGTTTTTT
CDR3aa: CSVVLASSNTGELFF

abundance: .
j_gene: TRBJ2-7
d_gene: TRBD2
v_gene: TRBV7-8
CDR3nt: TGTGCCAGCAGCTTGGGGACTAGCGGAAGCTACGAGCAGTACTTC
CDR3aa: CASSLGTSGSYEQYF

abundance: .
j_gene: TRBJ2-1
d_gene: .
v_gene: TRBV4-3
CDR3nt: TGCGCCAGCAACAAACTACCAAGCGGTGAGCAGTTCTTC
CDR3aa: CASNKLPSGEQFF

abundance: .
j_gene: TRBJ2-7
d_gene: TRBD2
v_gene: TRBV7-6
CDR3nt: TGTGCCAGCAGCCTTAGCGGGAGGGCTAACGAGCAGTACTTC
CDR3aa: CASSLSGRANEQYF

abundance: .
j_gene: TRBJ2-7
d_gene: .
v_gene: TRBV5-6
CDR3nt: TGTGCCAGCAGCCCCTTGGAAGGGGGTTCCCACTACGAGCAGTACTTC
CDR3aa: CASSPLEGGSHYEQYF

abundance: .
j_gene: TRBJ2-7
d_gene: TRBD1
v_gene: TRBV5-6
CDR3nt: TGTGCCAGCAGCTTGGCGGTGACAGGGCAGCGCTACGAGCAGTACTTC
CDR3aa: CASSLAVTGQRYEQYF

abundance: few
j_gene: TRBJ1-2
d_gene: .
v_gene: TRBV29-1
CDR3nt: TGCAGCGTTGAAGTTGCCTTTTGGGGGACTAACTATGGCTACACCTTC
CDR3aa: CSVEVAFWGTNYGYTF

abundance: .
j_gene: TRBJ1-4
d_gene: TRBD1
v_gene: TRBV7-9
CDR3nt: TGTGCCAGCAGCCTGGGACAGGCTAATGAAAAACTGTTTTTT
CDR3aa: CASSLGQANEKLFF

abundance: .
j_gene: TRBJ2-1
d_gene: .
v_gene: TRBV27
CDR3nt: TGTGCCAGCAGTATTCTAGCAAATGAGCAGTTCTTC
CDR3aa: CASSILANEQFF

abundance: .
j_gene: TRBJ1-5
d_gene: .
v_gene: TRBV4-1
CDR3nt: TGCGCCAGCAGCCCCACCGGGAGTCAGCCCCAGCATTTT
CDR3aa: CASSPTGSQPQHF

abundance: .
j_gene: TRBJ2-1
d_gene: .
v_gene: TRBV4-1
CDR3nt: TGCGCCAGCAGCCAAGGGCTAGGGGATCATGAGCAGTTCTTC
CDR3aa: CASSQGLGDHEQFF

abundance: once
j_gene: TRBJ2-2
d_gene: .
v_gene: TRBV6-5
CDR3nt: TGTGCCAGCAGTTACCCCTACGGTGGGGAGCTGTTTTTT
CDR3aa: CASSYPYGGELFF

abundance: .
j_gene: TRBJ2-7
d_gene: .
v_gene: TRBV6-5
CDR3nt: TGTGCCAGCAGCCCCAACGTCGAGCGGAACTACGAGCAGTACTTC
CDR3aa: CASSPNVERNYEQYF

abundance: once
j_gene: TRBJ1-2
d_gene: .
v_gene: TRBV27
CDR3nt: TGTGCCAGCAGTTTAACCGGACAAATTGGGGTCTATGGCTACACCTTC
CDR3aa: CASSLTGQIGVYGYTF